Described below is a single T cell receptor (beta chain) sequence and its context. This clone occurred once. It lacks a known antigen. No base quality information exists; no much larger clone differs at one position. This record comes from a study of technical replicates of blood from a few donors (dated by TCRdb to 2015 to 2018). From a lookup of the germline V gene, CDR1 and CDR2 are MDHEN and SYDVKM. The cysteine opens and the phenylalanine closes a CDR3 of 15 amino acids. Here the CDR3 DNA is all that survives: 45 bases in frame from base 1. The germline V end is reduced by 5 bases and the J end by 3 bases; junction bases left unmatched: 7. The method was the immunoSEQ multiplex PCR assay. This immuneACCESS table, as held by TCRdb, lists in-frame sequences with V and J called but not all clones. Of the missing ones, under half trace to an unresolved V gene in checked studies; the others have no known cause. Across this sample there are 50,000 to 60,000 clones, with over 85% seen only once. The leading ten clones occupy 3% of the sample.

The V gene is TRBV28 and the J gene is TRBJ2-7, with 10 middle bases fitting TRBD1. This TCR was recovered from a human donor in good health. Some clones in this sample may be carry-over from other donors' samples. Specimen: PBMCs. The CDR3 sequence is CASSPPGTGVYEQYF. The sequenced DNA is TGTGCCAGCAGTCCCCCCGGGACAGGGGTCTACGAGCAGTACTTC.